These T cell receptor beta chains were read from a single sample in a study of blood T cells in healthy people across ages. TCRdb redid the calling of the 5' RACE reads with MiXCR, one entry per CDR3 protein. The sample yields about 1.5 million distinct CDR3 sequences, around 39% seen once. What was sequenced was blood. The receptors were sampled from a woman under 30 in good health. Both conserved end residues are part of each CDR3. D genes are given only for firm matches. Expanded clones are given a class, and other clones once, few, many or no size at all.

CDR3nt: TGTGCCAGCAGTGAATTCGGCGGGGGAACTAATGAAAAACTGTTTTTT
CDR3aa: CASSEFGGGTNEKLFF
d_gene: .
abundance: .
v_gene: TRBV25-1
j_gene: TRBJ1-4

CDR3nt: TGTGCCAGCAGCAACCATGGACAGGGGTATCTGCATGGCTACACCTTC
CDR3aa: CASSNHGQGYLHGYTF
d_gene: .
abundance: few
v_gene: TRBV21-1
j_gene: TRBJ1-2

CDR3nt: TGTGCCAGCAGAACACGGGCAGGGGTTTATGGCTACACCTTC
CDR3aa: CASRTRAGVYGYTF
d_gene: .
abundance: few
v_gene: TRBV12-3/TRBV12-4
j_gene: TRBJ1-2

CDR3nt: TGTGCCAGCAGCCGGGGGGCGGGGGCTGGTGAAGCTTTCTTT
CDR3aa: CASSRGAGAGEAFF
d_gene: .
abundance: .
v_gene: TRBV6-6
j_gene: TRBJ1-1

CDR3nt: TGTGCCAGCAGCCATAGATGGGAGGGGTATGAAGAGACCCAGTACTTC
CDR3aa: CASSHRWEGYEETQYF
d_gene: TRBD2
abundance: .
v_gene: TRBV3-1
j_gene: TRBJ2-5

CDR3nt: TGTGCCAGCAGTCGCCGGGGCGGGCAGCCCCAGCATTTT
CDR3aa: CASSRRGGQPQHF
d_gene: .
abundance: .
v_gene: TRBV12-3/TRBV12-4
j_gene: TRBJ1-5

CDR3nt: TGTGCCAGCAGCCAAGTTAGCGGTAGCGGGGCCACAGATACGCAGTATTTT
CDR3aa: CASSQVSGSGATDTQYF
d_gene: TRBD2
abundance: few
v_gene: TRBV4-2
j_gene: TRBJ2-3

CDR3nt: TGCAGTGCTAGAGCGGGGCAGACCGACACTGAAGCTTTCTTT
CDR3aa: CSARAGQTDTEAFF
d_gene: .
abundance: .
v_gene: TRBV20-1
j_gene: TRBJ1-1

CDR3nt: TGTGCCAGCAGCTTAGCGCACGTCTATGGCTACACCTTC
CDR3aa: CASSLAHVYGYTF
d_gene: .
abundance: .
v_gene: TRBV7-9
j_gene: TRBJ1-2

CDR3nt: TGTGCCAGTAGTATAGATCTGCTAGCGGGGGGCACTTCTGGGGCCAACGTCCTGACTTTC
CDR3aa: CASSIDLLAGGTSGANVLTF
d_gene: TRBD2
abundance: .
v_gene: TRBV19
j_gene: TRBJ2-6

CDR3nt: TGTGCCAGCAGCCAAGCGGTTAGGAGTTACGAGCAGTACTTC
CDR3aa: CASSQAVRSYEQYF
d_gene: .
abundance: .
v_gene: TRBV3-1
j_gene: TRBJ2-7

CDR3nt: TGTGCCAGCAGCTTGGGCAGGGGACCTGGCTACACCTTC
CDR3aa: CASSLGRGPGYTF
d_gene: .
abundance: few
v_gene: TRBV7-2
j_gene: TRBJ1-2

CDR3nt: TGTGCCAGCAGTTCGAGGACAGGGTGGGTCACCGGGGAGCTGTTTTTT
CDR3aa: CASSSRTGWVTGELFF
d_gene: TRBD1
abundance: few
v_gene: TRBV12-3/TRBV12-4
j_gene: TRBJ2-2

CDR3nt: TGTGCCAGCAGCCAGGGGCGGCGGGAGCTGTTTTTT
CDR3aa: CASSQGRRELFF
d_gene: .
abundance: .
v_gene: TRBV7-9
j_gene: TRBJ2-2

CDR3nt: TGTGCCAGCAGTGATGGCAGCGCGGGGGGCCGTCCAGAATACAATGAGCAGTTCTTC
CDR3aa: CASSDGSAGGRPEYNEQFF
d_gene: TRBD2
abundance: .
v_gene: TRBV12-3/TRBV12-4
j_gene: TRBJ2-1

CDR3nt: TGTGCCAGCAGCGTAGACTCCCGGACAGGGGTGAACACTGAAGCTTTCTTT
CDR3aa: CASSVDSRTGVNTEAFF
d_gene: TRBD1
abundance: .
v_gene: TRBV9
j_gene: TRBJ1-1

CDR3nt: TGTGCCAGCAGCTTAATAGTGGGCCCCCCGAAAGAGACCCAGTACTTC
CDR3aa: CASSLIVGPPKETQYF
d_gene: .
abundance: few
v_gene: TRBV7-9
j_gene: TRBJ2-5

CDR3nt: TGTGCCATCGGTGAGTCTGGAGGGCCAGCTGAAAAACTGTTTTTT
CDR3aa: CAIGESGGPAEKLFF
d_gene: .
abundance: .
v_gene: TRBV10-3
j_gene: TRBJ1-4

CDR3nt: TGTGCCAGCAGCGTAGTGATGGGGGAGCAGTACTTC
CDR3aa: CASSVVMGEQYF
d_gene: .
abundance: .
v_gene: TRBV9
j_gene: TRBJ2-7

CDR3nt: TGTGCCAGCAGCCAACCCGACTACGCGGGACGTGACACAGATACGCAGTATTTT
CDR3aa: CASSQPDYAGRDTDTQYF
d_gene: .
abundance: .
v_gene: TRBV4-2
j_gene: TRBJ2-3

CDR3nt: TGTGCCAGCAGTTTAAACTCGAGGTCGAAAGAGACCCAGTACTTC
CDR3aa: CASSLNSRSKETQYF
d_gene: .
abundance: .
v_gene: TRBV12-3/TRBV12-4
j_gene: TRBJ2-5

CDR3nt: TGTGCCGGCAGCTATCAACCTGAGCTCGGGGCCAAAAACATTCAGTACTTC
CDR3aa: CAGSYQPELGAKNIQYF
d_gene: .
abundance: .
v_gene: TRBV11-2
j_gene: TRBJ2-4

CDR3nt: TGCAGTGCTAGAAGAGGGATTAATGAAAAACTGTTTTTT
CDR3aa: CSARRGINEKLFF
d_gene: .
abundance: .
v_gene: TRBV20-1
j_gene: TRBJ1-4

CDR3nt: TGTGCCATCAGTGAGTCGCATACAGGGATCGACAATGAGCAGTACTTC
CDR3aa: CAISESHTGIDNEQYF
d_gene: .
abundance: .
v_gene: TRBV10-3
j_gene: TRBJ2-5

CDR3nt: TGTGCCAGCAGCCCTACGATAGCGGGAAGTTCCTACGAGCAGTACTTC
CDR3aa: CASSPTIAGSSYEQYF
d_gene: TRBD2
abundance: .
v_gene: TRBV3-1
j_gene: TRBJ2-7

CDR3nt: TGTGCCAGCACCCCCGAGCGGGCAAACAATGAGCAGTTCTTC
CDR3aa: CASTPERANNEQFF
d_gene: .
abundance: few
v_gene: TRBV12-3/TRBV12-4
j_gene: TRBJ2-1

CDR3nt: TGTGCCAGCAGTACACCCCCTCGGGCTAGCGGGGATTACAATGAGCAGTTCTTC
CDR3aa: CASSTPPRASGDYNEQFF
d_gene: TRBD2
abundance: .
v_gene: TRBV6-1
j_gene: TRBJ2-1

CDR3nt: TGTGCCAGCAGCTCTGCGTTCGAGCAGTACTTC
CDR3aa: CASSSAFEQYF
d_gene: .
abundance: .
v_gene: TRBV7-6
j_gene: TRBJ2-7

CDR3nt: TGTGCCAGCAGTACCGGACAGGGAACGGGCGAGCAGTACTTC
CDR3aa: CASSTGQGTGEQYF
d_gene: TRBD1
abundance: .
v_gene: TRBV6-6
j_gene: TRBJ2-7

CDR3nt: TGTGCCAGCAGCCGCCGGACTAGCGGGAGCGGGAACACCGGGGAGCTGTTTTTT
CDR3aa: CASSRRTSGSGNTGELFF
d_gene: TRBD2
abundance: many
v_gene: TRBV7-2
j_gene: TRBJ2-2

CDR3nt: TGCAGCGTTGATGCGCTGGGCGGACAGTTCTTC
CDR3aa: CSVDALGGQFF
d_gene: .
abundance: few
v_gene: TRBV29-1
j_gene: TRBJ2-1